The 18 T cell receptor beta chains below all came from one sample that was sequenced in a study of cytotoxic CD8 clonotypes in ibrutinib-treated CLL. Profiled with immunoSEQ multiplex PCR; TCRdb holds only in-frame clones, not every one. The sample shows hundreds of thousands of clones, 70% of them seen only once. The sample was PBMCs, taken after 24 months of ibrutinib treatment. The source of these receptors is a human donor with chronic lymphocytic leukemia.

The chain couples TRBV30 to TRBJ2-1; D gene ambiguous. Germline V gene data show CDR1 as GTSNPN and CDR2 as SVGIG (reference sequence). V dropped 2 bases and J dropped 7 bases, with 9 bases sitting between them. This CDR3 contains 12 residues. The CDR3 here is CAWSRQRNEQFF. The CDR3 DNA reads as TGTGCCTGGAGTAGGCAGAGGAATGAGCAGTTCTTC.

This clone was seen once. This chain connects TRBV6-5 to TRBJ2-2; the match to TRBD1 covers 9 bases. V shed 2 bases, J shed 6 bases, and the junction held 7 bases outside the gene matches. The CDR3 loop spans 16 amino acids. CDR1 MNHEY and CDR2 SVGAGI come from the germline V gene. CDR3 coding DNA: TGTGCCAGCAGTTACCGGACAGGGGACACGGCCGGGGAGCTGTTTTTT. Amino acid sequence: CASSYRTGDTAGELFF.

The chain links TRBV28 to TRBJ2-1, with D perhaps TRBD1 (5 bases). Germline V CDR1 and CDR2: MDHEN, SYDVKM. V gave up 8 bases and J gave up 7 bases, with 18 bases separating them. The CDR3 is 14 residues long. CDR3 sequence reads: CASASRAGWNEQFF. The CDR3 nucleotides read TGTGCCAGCGCTTCAAGGGCAGGGTGGAATGAGCAGTTCTTC.

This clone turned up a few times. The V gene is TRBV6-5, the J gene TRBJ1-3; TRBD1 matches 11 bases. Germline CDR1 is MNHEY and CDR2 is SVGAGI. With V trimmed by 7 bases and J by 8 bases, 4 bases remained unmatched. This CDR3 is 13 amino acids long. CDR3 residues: CASMRDRGDTIYF. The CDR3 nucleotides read TGTGCCAGCATGCGGGACAGGGGGGACACCATATATTTT.

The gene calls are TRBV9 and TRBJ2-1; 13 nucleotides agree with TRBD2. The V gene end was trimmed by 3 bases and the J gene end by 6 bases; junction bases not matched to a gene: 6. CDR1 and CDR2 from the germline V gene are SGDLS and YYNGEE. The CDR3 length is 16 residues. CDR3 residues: CASSATGTSGINEQFF. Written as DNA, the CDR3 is TGTGCCAGCAGCGCAACCGGGACTAGCGGGATCAATGAGCAGTTCTTC.

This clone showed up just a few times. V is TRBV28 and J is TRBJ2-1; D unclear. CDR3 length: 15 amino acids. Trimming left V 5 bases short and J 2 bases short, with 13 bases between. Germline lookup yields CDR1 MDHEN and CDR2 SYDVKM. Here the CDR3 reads CASSPTLEPYNEQFF. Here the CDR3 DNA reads TGTGCCAGCAGTCCGACCCTAGAACCCTACAATGAGCAGTTCTTC.

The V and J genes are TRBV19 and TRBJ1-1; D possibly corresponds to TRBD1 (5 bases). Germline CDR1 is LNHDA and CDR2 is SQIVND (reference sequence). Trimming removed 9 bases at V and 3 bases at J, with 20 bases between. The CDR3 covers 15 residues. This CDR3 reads CASRDLSLGDTEAFF. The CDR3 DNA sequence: TGTGCCAGCCGGGACTTATCTCTCGGTGACACTGAAGCTTTCTTT.

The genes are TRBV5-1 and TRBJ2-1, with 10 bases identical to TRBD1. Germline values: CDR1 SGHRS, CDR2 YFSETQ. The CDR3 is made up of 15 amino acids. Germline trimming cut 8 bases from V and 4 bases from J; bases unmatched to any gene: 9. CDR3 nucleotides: TGCGCCAGTAACTTCGGGACAGGGGCTTACAATGAGCAGTTCTTC. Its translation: CASNFGTGAYNEQFF.

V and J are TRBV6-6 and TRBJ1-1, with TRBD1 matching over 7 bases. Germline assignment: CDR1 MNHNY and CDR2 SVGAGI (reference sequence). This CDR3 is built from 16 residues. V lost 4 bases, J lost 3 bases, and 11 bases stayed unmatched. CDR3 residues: CASSSPPTGPDTEAFF. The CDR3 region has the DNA TGTGCCAGCAGTTCCCCCCCGACAGGGCCTGACACTGAAGCTTTCTTT.

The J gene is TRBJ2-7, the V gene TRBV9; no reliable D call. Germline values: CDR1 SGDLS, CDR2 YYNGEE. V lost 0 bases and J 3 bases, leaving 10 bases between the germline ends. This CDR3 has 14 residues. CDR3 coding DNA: TGTGCCAGCAGCGTAGCTGGCACCAACTACGAGCAGTACTTC. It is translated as CASSVAGTNYEQYF.

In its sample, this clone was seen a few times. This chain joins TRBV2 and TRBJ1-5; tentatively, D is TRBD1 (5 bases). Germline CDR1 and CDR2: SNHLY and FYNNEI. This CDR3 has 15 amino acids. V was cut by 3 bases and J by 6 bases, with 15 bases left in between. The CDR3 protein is CASSEEGTRSQPQHF. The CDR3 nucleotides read TGTGCCAGCAGTGAGGAGGGGACGCGGAGTCAGCCCCAGCATTTT.

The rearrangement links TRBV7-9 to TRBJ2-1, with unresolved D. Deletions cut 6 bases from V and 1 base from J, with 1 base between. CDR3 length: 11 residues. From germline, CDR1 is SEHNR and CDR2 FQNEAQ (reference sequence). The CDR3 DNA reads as TGTGCCAGCAGGTCCTACAATGAGCAGTTCTTC. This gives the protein CASRSYNEQFF.

The CDR3 reads CSVPTGKEQFF. The CDR3 DNA reads as TGCAGCGTTCCGACAGGAAAGGAGCAGTTCTTC. V and J are TRBV29-1 and TRBJ2-1, with a tentative D call TRBD1 (6 bases). The CDR3 extends over 11 amino acids. The V gene's germline CDR1 is SQVTM and CDR2 ANQGSEA. The germline V and J ends were trimmed by 5 bases and 10 bases, with 12 bases remaining between them.

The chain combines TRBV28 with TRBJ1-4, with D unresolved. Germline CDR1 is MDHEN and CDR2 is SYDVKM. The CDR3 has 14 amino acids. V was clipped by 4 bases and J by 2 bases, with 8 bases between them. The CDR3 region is CASSWEATNEKLFF. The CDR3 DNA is TGTGCCAGCAGTTGGGAGGCCACTAATGAAAAACTGTTTTTT. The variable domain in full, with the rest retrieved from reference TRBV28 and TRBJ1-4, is DVKVTQSSRYLVKRTGEKVFLECVQDMDHENMFWYRQDPGLGLRLIYFSYDVKMKEKGDIPEGYSVSREKKERFSLILESASTNQTSMYLCASSWEATNEKLFFGSGTQLSVL.

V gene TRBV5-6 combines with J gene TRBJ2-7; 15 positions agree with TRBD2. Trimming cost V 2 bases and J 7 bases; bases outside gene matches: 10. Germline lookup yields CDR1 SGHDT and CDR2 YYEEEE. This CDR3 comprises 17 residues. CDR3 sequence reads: CASSFLKRTSGRGEQYF. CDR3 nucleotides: TGTGCCAGCAGCTTCCTTAAGAGGACTAGCGGGAGGGGAGAGCAGTACTTC. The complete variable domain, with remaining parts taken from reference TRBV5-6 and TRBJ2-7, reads DAGVTQSPTHLIKTRGQQVTLRCSPKSGHDTVSWYQQALGQGPQFIFQYYEEEERQRGNFPDRFSGHQFPNYSSELNVNALLLGDSALYLCASSFLKRTSGRGEQYFGPGTRLTVT.

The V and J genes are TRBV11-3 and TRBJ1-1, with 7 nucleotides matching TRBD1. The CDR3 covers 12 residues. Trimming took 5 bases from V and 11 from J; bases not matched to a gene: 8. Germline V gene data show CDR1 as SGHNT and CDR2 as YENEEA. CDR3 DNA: TGTGCCAGCAGCCGGGACAGAGGAATCGCTTTCTTT. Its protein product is CASSRDRGIAFF.

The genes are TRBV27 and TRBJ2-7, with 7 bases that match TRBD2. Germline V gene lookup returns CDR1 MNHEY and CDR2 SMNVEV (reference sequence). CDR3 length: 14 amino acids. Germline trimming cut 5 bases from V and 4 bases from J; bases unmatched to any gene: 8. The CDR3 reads CASSPSERGYEQYF. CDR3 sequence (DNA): TGTGCCAGCAGTCCCTCGGAGCGGGGTTACGAGCAGTACTTC.

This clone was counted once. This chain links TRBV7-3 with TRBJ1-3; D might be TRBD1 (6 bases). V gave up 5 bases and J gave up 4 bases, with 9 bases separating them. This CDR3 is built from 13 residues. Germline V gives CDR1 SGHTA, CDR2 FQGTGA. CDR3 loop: CASSPGQGNTIYF. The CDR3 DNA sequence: TGTGCCAGCAGCCCAGGACAGGGAAACACCATATATTTT. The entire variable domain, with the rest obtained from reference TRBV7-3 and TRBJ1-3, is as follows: GAGVSQTPSNKVTEKGKYVELRCDPISGHTALYWYRQSLGQGPEFLIYFQGTGAADDSGLPNDRFFAVRPEGSVSTLKIQRTERGDSAVYLCASSPGQGNTIYFGEGSWLTVV.